This T cell receptor (beta chain) appears in the sequencing data of a study of blood T cell repertoires in COVID-19. Study background: Researchers got acute and convalescent COVID-19 samples from the United States, Italy and Spain. Sources were T cells, B-cell-depleted T cells, or PBMCs; the material itself was cDNA or gDNA.

This CDR3 is built from 15 residues. The J segment lost 1 base and the V segment lost 4 bases, leaving 5 bases of the junction unmatched. CDR1 MGHRA and CDR2 YSYEKL come from the germline V gene. In the original analysis: By means of reference gene primer amplification, nucleated cell counts were estimated. Profiled with immunoSEQ multiplex PCR; TCRdb holds only in-frame clones, not every one. That table furnishes V, J and clone size, whereas the DNA furnished D and trimming. The top ten hold roughly 15% of the sample, which has 150,000 to 190,000 clones, 85% to 90% seen once. Material: peripheral blood. This chain uses TRBV4-1 with TRBJ2-7; 9 positions agree with TRBD1. The clonotype comes from a woman aged 40 to 50 with acute or convalescent COVID-19. The CDR3 is CASSPTGQGSYEQYF. DNA of the CDR3: TGCGCCAGCAGCCCAACGGGACAGGGATCCTACGAGCAGTACTTC.